A single T cell receptor beta chain is shown here with its context. What it recognizes is unknown. The CDR3 runs 15 residues. From germline, CDR1 is SGDLS and CDR2 YYNGEE. Trimming at V came to 2 bases and at J to 3 bases, leaving 4 bases not matched to a gene. The data belong to a study of cytomegalovirus exposure and HLA in healthy donors. Study-level background: A prior analysis found 100 million to 140 million unique TCR beta sequences from 150 million to 200 million T cells. Study-wide findings and caveats: Most CMV-associated TCR beta chains were later found to appear HLA-restricted.

The study ran its PCR with 60 Vbeta and 13 Jbeta primers. The method was immunoSEQ multiplex PCR; TCRdb's version includes in-frame clones alone and lacks a portion of them. The table shows 200,000 to 250,000 clones, with over 65% occurring only once. Sequenced material: PBMCs. This TCR was sampled from a woman aged 55-70 years in good health and CMV-seropositive. This chain uses TRBV9 with TRBJ2-3, with 9 bases identical to TRBD2. The CDR3 DNA reads as TGTGCCAGCAGCGTGCGGGGGGGCCTAACAGATACGCAGTATTTT. Protein: CASSVRGGLTDTQYF.